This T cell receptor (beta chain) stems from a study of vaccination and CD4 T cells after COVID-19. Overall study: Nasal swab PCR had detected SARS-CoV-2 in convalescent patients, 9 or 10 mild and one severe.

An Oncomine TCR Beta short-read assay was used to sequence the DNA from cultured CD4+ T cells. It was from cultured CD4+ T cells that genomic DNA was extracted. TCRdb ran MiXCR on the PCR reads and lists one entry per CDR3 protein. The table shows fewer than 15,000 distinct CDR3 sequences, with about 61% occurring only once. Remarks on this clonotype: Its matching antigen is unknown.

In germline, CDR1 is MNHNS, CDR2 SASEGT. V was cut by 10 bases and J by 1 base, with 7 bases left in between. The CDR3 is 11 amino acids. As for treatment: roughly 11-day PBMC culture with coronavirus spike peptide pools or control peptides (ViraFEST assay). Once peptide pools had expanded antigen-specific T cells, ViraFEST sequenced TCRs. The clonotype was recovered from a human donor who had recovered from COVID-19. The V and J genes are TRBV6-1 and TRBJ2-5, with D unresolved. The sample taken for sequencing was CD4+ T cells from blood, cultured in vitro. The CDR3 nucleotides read TGTGCCACCGCTAGCCAAGAGACCCAGTACTTC. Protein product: CATASQETQYF.